This TCR beta chain was found in a study of TIL therapy for anti-PD-1-resistant metastatic lung cancer. Whole-study findings and limits: Compared with baseline intratumoral T cells, expanded TIL cultures were more clonal and less diverse (around 5.9% vs 31%). Patients were highly selected, enriched for treatment-naive, never-smoker and oncogene-addicted cases.

The immunoSEQ assay was v3. The table came from immunoSEQ multiplex PCR; TCRdb's copy has only in-frame clones and leaves some out. The sample contains 9,000 to 9,500 clones, roughly 70% of which appear only once. This clone appeared once. The antigen remains unidentified. The CDR3 contains 13 residues. In germline, CDR1 is SGHDN, CDR2 FVKESK. The V and J ends lost 1 base and 8 bases respectively, with 11 bases between them. Time point in this sample: pre-treatment sample, taken before nivolumab and TIL therapy. The tumor samples were excised metastases, mostly pleural nodules or supraclavicular lymph nodes. Patients then received nivolumab; progressors got lymphodepletion, TIL and IL-2. Stage 4 NSCLC adults joined between late 2017 and January 2020.

The chain is built from TRBV14 and TRBJ1-1; D is perhaps TRBD1 (6 bases). Here the sequenced sample was tumor tissue, taken at baseline. The TCR sequence derives from a person between 25 and 79 years old with non-small cell lung cancer. CDR3 DNA sequence: TGTGCCAGCAGCCAAGCGGGGGGGGGCGAAGCTTTCTTT. It encodes CASSQAGGGEAFF. The full variable domain, its missing parts supplied by reference TRBV14 and TRBJ1-1, is EAGVTQFPSHSVIEKGQTVTLRCDPISGHDNLYWYRRVMGKEIKFLLHFVKESKQDESGMPNNRFLAERTGGTYSTLKVQPAELEDSGVYFCASSQAGGGEAFFGQGTRLTVV.